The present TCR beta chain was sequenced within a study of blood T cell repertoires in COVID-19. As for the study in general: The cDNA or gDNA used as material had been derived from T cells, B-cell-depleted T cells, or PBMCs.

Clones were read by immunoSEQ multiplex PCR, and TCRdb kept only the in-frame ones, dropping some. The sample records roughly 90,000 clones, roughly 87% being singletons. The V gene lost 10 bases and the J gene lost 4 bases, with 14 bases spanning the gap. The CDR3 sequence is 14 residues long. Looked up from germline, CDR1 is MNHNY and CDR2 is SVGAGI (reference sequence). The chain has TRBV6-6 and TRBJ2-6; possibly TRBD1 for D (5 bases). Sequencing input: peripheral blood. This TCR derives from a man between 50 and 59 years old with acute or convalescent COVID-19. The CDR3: CATPSRGGANVLTF. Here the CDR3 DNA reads TGTGCCACCCCATCAAGGGGAGGGGCCAACGTCCTGACTTTC.